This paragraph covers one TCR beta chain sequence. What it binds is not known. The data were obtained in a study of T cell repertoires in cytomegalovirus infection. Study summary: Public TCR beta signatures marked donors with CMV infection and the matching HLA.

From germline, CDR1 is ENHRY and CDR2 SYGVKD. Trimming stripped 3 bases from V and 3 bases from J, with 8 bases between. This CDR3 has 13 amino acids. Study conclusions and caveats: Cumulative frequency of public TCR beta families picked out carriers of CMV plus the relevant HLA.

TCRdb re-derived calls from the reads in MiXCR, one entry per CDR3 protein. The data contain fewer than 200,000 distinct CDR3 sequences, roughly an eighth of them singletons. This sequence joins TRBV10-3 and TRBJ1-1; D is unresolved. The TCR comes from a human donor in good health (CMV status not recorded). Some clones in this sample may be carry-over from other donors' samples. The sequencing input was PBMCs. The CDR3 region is CAISDRWDTEAFF. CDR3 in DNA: TGTGCCATCAGTGACAGGTGGGACACTGAAGCTTTCTTT.